The clone carrying this T cell receptor beta chain has a single count. The antigen is undetermined. Germline CDR1 and CDR2: MNHEY and SVGAGI. V lost 6 bases and J 2 bases, leaving 12 bases between the germline ends. The CDR3 covers 14 residues. This specimen belongs to a study of cytomegalovirus exposure and HLA in healthy donors. About the research overall: A later analysis reported the same platform for the roughly 120 validation repertoires and the roughly 650 first-cohort repertoires.

The data were produced by immunoSEQ multiplex PCR, yet TCRdb's version contains in-frame clones alone and is incomplete. This table holds 100,000 to 150,000 clones, around nine tenths found once. Points from the study as a whole: The classifier reportedly diagnosed cytomegalovirus status with high specificity and sensitivity.

V usage is TRBV6-5 and J usage is TRBJ2-3; maybe TRBD1 (5 bases). The sequencing sample was made of PBMCs. The TCR was taken from a woman between 18 and 30 years old in good health and CMV-seronegative. The CDR3 sequence: CASSTGPNTDTQYF. The CDR3 bases are TGTGCCAGCAGCACAGGACCCAACACAGATACGCAGTATTTT.